This T cell receptor (beta chain) was obtained from a study of shared clonotypes between healthy human individuals. Findings and caveats of the study: Non-shared clonotypes had lower generation probabilities than clonotypes shared by all four sorted-subset donors.

The table came from immunoSEQ multiplex PCR; TCRdb's copy has only in-frame clones and leaves some out. Among approximately 600,000 clones listed, approximately 95% were seen once. The CDR3 runs to 14 residues. Trimming shortened V by 0 bases and J by 8 bases, and 13 bases separated the two germline ends. Germline V gene lookup returns CDR1 LNHDA and CDR2 SQIVND (reference sequence). Selected positively for CCR7 and CD45RO-negative, naive CD8 cells excluded terminally differentiated effector memory CD45RA+ cells. As for this clone: Its cognate antigen is unknown.

The gene calls are TRBV19 and TRBJ1-1; the D is unclear. The sample taken for sequencing was naive CD8+ T cells sorted from blood. The sequence was obtained from a woman between 25 and 40 years old in good health. CDR3 nucleotide sequence: TGTGCCAGTAGTATAGATCTCGAGGGCACCGAAGCTTTCTTT. Amino acid sequence: CASSIDLEGTEAFF.